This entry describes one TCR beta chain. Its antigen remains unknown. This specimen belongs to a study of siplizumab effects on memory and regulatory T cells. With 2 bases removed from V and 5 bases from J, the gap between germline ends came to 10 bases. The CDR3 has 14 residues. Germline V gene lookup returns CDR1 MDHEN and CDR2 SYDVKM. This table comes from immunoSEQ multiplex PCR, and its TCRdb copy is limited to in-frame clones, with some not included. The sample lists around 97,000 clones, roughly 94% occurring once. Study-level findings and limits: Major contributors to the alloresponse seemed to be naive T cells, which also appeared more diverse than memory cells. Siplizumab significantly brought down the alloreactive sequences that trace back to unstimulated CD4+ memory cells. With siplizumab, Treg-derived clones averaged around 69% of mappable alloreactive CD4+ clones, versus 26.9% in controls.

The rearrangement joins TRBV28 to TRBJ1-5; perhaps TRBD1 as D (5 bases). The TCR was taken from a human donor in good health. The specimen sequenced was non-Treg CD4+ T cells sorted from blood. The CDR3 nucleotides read TGTGCCAGCAGTTTAAACGGACAACATCAGCCCCAGCATTTT. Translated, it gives CASSLNGQHQPQHF.